These 17 T cell receptor beta chains originate from one sample sequenced in a study of blood T cell repertoires in COVID-19. Some clones are missing from TCRdb's copy, which holds only in-frame ones; the method was immunoSEQ multiplex PCR. This sample has tens of thousands of clones, with nearly 80% found just once. The sequencing input was peripheral blood. The receptor source for this set is a man between 70 and 80 years old with COVID-19, enrolled during active disease.

The chain employs TRBV6-5 and TRBJ2-5; D not resolved. With 0 bases removed from V and 9 bases from J, the gap between germline ends came to 14 bases. CDR1 and CDR2 from the germline V gene are MNHEY and SVGAGI. This CDR3 region has 14 residues. The CDR3 here is CASSYSKTRMAQYF. CDR3 in DNA: TGTGCCAGCAGTTACTCGAAAACTCGCATGGCCCAGTACTTC.

The chain carries TRBV3-1 (or the pseudogene TRBV3-2) and TRBJ1-1, with D unclear. V was shortened by 1 base and J by 6 bases, with 12 bases between the two germline ends. CDR1 LGHDT and CDR2 YNNKEL come from the germline V gene (reference sequence). This CDR3 comprises 14 residues. Here the CDR3 reads CASSQAEGISEAFF. CDR3 bases: TGTGCCAGCAGCCAAGCGGAGGGAATCTCTGAAGCTTTCTTT.

The CDR3 protein is CASSTLRGGGHNEQFF. The CDR3 DNA reads TGCGCCAGCAGCACCCTTCGCGGGGGGGGCCACAATGAGCAGTTCTTC. This rearrangement joins TRBV5-1 to TRBJ2-1, with 9 bases fitting TRBD2. Germline V CDR1 and CDR2: SGHRS, YFSETQ. Unmatched junction bases numbered 10, after V lost 4 bases and J lost 5 bases. This CDR3 contains 16 residues. Complete variable domain (other parts from reference TRBV5-1 and TRBJ2-1): KAGVTQTPRYLIKTRGQQVTLSCSPISGHRSVSWYQQTPGQGLQFLFEYFSETQRNKGNFPGRFSGRQFSNSRSEMNVSTLELGDSALYLCASSTLRGGGHNEQFFGPGTRLTVL.

The chain joins TRBV7-9 to TRBJ1-5, with D unclear. The CDR3 loop spans 15 amino acids. Germline lookup yields CDR1 SEHNR and CDR2 FQNEAQ (reference sequence). V was shortened by 1 base and J by 0 bases, with 7 bases between the two germline ends. The CDR3 sequence: CASSLGETSNQPQHF. The CDR3 DNA follows: TGTGCCAGCAGCTTAGGAGAAACTAGCAATCAGCCCCAGCATTTT.

The chain carries TRBV7-3 and TRBJ2-1, with 14 bases identical to TRBD2. The CDR3 is made up of 16 amino acids. Germline V gene data show CDR1 as SGHTA and CDR2 as FQGTGA. The V gene end was trimmed by 5 bases and the J gene end by 6 bases; junction bases not matched to a gene: 6. The CDR3 DNA follows: TGTGCCAGCAGCGACAGGACTAGCGGGGGGTTCAATGAGCAGTTCTTC. Encoded protein: CASSDRTSGGFNEQFF. Together with reference TRBV7-3 and TRBJ2-1, the CDR3 gives the full variable domain: GAGVSQTPSNKVTEKGKYVELRCDPISGHTALYWYRQSLGQGPEFLIYFQGTGAADDSGLPNDRFFAVRPEGSVSTLKIQRTERGDSAVYLCASSDRTSGGFNEQFFGPGTRLTVL.

V gene TRBV9 combines with J gene TRBJ1-1; D is unclear. The CDR3 is 15 residues long. V was shortened by 3 bases and J by 1 base, with 13 bases between the two germline ends. Germline values: CDR1 SGDLS, CDR2 YYNGEE. The CDR3 DNA follows: TGTGCCAGCAGCGCCAAACAGAATTCGAACACTGAAGCTTTCTTT. This gives the protein CASSAKQNSNTEAFF.

The chain employs TRBV28 and TRBJ2-1; 9 bases are shared with TRBD2. The CDR3 is 17 residues long. The ends lost 4 bases at V and 4 bases at J; junction bases unmatched: 11. Germline V CDR1 and CDR2: MDHEN, SYDVKM. CDR3 nucleotides: TGTGCCAGCAGTTCAGGGACTAGCAAACGGGTATACAATGAGCAGTTCTTC. Amino acids: CASSSGTSKRVYNEQFF. Supplemented by reference TRBV28 and TRBJ2-1, the full variable domain reads DVKVTQSSRYLVKRTGEKVFLECVQDMDHENMFWYRQDPGLGLRLIYFSYDVKMKEKGDIPEGYSVSREKKERFSLILESASTNQTSMYLCASSSGTSKRVYNEQFFGPGTRLTVL.

This clone has just one count. This chain uses TRBV2 with TRBJ2-3, with 9 bases aligning to TRBD2. This CDR3 has 14 residues. J lost 6 bases, V lost 6 bases, and 7 bases had no gene match. CDR1 and CDR2 from the germline V gene are SNHLY and FYNNEI. CDR3 sequence (DNA): TGTGCCAGCAGGGTAGCGGGGGCAGGTGATACGCAGTATTTT. Translating it yields CASRVAGAGDTQYF.

The rearrangement joins TRBV19 to TRBJ1-1, with TRBD1 matching 8 bases. The J segment lost 10 bases and the V segment lost 5 bases, leaving 12 bases of the junction unmatched. Germline V gene data show CDR1 as LNHDA and CDR2 as SQIVND (reference sequence). The CDR3 spans 14 residues. CDR3 loop: CASSLTGEHRGAFF. In DNA form, the CDR3 reads TGTGCCAGTAGTCTGACAGGGGAGCATCGTGGAGCTTTCTTT. The variable domain in full, completed from reference TRBV19 and TRBJ1-1, reads DGGITQSPKYLFRKEGQNVTLSCEQNLNHDAMYWYRQDPGQGLRLIYYSQIVNDFQKGDIAEGYSVSREKKESFPLTVTSAQKNPTAFYLCASSLTGEHRGAFFGQGTRLTVV.

This chain links TRBV2 with TRBJ1-4, with 8 bases aligning to TRBD1. Germline CDR1 and CDR2: SNHLY and FYNNEI. Germline trimming cut 7 bases from V and 5 bases from J; bases unmatched to any gene: 3. There are 13 residues in the CDR3. The DNA for the CDR3 is TGTGCCAGCAACAGGGGGGGCAATGAAAAACTGTTTTTT. Translation: CASNRGGNEKLFF.

The V gene is TRBV25-1, the J gene TRBJ1-4, with 8 bases identical to TRBD1. This CDR3 comprises 16 residues. V was clipped by 3 bases and J by 4 bases; unmatched bases: 7. The germline V gene has CDR1 MGHDK and CDR2 SYGVNS. CDR3 protein: CASSEPGTGFNEKLFF. DNA for the CDR3: TGTGCCAGCAGTGAGCCCGGGACAGGCTTTAATGAAAAACTGTTTTTT.

CDR3: CASSGQGVPEAFF. The CDR3 DNA reads as TGTGCCAGCAGTGGCCAGGGGGTCCCTGAAGCTTTCTTT. V and J are TRBV9 and TRBJ1-1, with TRBD1 matching over 7 bases. This CDR3 comprises 13 residues. Germline trimming cut 5 bases from V and 6 bases from J; bases unmatched to any gene: 7. Germline CDR1 reads SGDLS; CDR2 reads YYNGEE.

This clone was picked up a small number of times. The chain employs TRBV11-3 and TRBJ2-7; D remains unclear. Germline V CDR1 and CDR2: SGHNT, YENEEA. The CDR3 contains 12 residues. V shed 0 bases and J shed 2 bases, with 2 bases lying between them. The CDR3 region is CASSLDTYEQYF. In DNA, the CDR3 is TGTGCCAGCAGCTTAGACACCTACGAGCAGTACTTC.

This clone came up once. The gene calls are TRBV6-1 and TRBJ2-3; D is undetermined. Germline CDR1 and CDR2: MNHNS and SASEGT. The CDR3 is made up of 14 amino acids. With 2 bases removed from V and 2 bases from J, the gap between germline ends came to 8 bases. The CDR3 nucleotides read TGTGCCAGCAGTGAACGTAAAAACACAGATACGCAGTATTTT. Its protein product is CASSERKNTDTQYF.

By sample share, this clone is medium-sized. CDR3 nucleotides: TGTGCCAGCAGCTTCCAACAGGGGGCCTACGAGCAGTACTTC. Its translation: CASSFQQGAYEQYF. The gene calls are TRBV7-2 and TRBJ2-7; 8 bases map to TRBD1. The V gene end was trimmed by 3 bases and the J gene end by 2 bases; junction bases not matched to a gene: 3. Germline V gene sequence: CDR1 SGHTA, CDR2 FQGNSA. CDR3 length: 14 amino acids.

This rearrangement joins TRBV5-6 to TRBJ1-1, with 8 bases matching TRBD1. CDR1 SGHDT and CDR2 YYEEEE come from the germline V gene. V was clipped by 3 bases and J by 1 base; unmatched bases: 8. This CDR3 contains 16 residues. This chain's CDR3 is CASSWWGQVGNTEAFF. The CDR3 DNA follows: TGTGCCAGCAGCTGGTGGGGACAGGTAGGGAACACTGAAGCTTTCTTT.

The chain uses TRBV5-4 and TRBJ1-2, with D unclear. The CDR3 runs 12 residues. Between the trimmed V and J ends, which lost 2 bases and 1 base, there was a span of 3 bases. Germline V CDR1 and CDR2: SGHNT, YYREEE (reference sequence). The CDR3 nucleotides read TGTGCCAGCAGCTTCGGTAACTATGGCTACACCTTC. Translating gives CASSFGNYGYTF.